These 15 T cell receptor beta chains share one sample of origin, sequenced in a study of T cells in Graves' hyperthyroidism and ophthalmopathy. RNA transcripts were the template for amplifying TCR beta CDR3 regions. During a first-round RT-PCR of the TCR CDR3, the HTBI primer set was used. TCRdb independently ran MiXCR on the multiplex PCR reads; one entry per CDR3 protein. The data contain 690,000 or so distinct CDR3 sequences, under 20% of them seen just once; the ten biggest clones take up 16%. Sample: blood. These receptors all stem from a woman aged 50 to 60 with Graves' hyperthyroidism that later progressed to Graves' ophthalmopathy.

This rearrangement joins TRBV6-2 or TRBV6-3 to TRBJ1-1, with a tentative D call TRBD1 (6 bases). CDR3 length: 15 residues. Trimming cost V 7 bases and J 5 bases, with 20 bases left between them. The germline CDR1 and CDR2 sequences are MNHEY and SVGEGT. DNA for the CDR3: TGTGCCAGCAACTATGGGGGGGGGCGCGGAACTGAAGCTTTCTTT. It is translated as CASNYGGGRGTEAFF.

In its sample, this clonotype was seen many times. The chain is built from TRBV18 and TRBJ2-3, with 9 bases that match TRBD2. Germline CDR1 reads KGHSH; CDR2 reads LQKENI. The CDR3 consists of 17 residues. V shed 1 base and J 9 bases; nucleotides not matched to a gene: 14. The CDR3: CASSPLTVAGARGTQYF. The CDR3 DNA is TGTGCCAGCTCACCACTAACGGTAGCGGGGGCCCGAGGAACGCAGTATTTT. The full variable domain, completed using reference TRBV18 and TRBJ2-3, is NAGVMQNPRHLVRRRGQEARLRCSPMKGHSHVYWYRQLPEEGLKFMVYLQKENIIDESGMPKERFSAEFPKEGPSILRIQQVVRGDSAAYFCASSPLTVAGARGTQYFGPGTRLTVL.

At least ten counts were recorded for this clonotype. V is TRBV5-4 and J is TRBJ2-7; 9 bases align to TRBD2. The CDR3 runs 16 residues. V lost 6 bases and J lost 3; bases outside the gene matches: 13. Per the germline V gene, CDR1 is SGHNT and CDR2 is YYREEE (reference sequence). CDR3 residues: CASTYGGAGGNYEQYF. CDR3 DNA sequence: TGTGCCAGCACCTACGGGGGTGCGGGGGGGAACTACGAGCAGTACTTC.

This clonotype was observed many times. In nucleotides, the CDR3 is TGCAGTGCTAGCCCTACAGGGTTGCTGAACATTCAGTACTTC. Translating it yields CSASPTGLLNIQYF. The V call is TRBV20-1, the J call TRBJ2-4, with D possibly being TRBD1 (6 bases). Looked up from germline, CDR1 is DFQATT and CDR2 is SNEGSKA (reference sequence). The CDR3 has 14 residues. V was cut by 3 bases and J by 7 bases, with 16 bases left in between.

This clonotype was counted a few times. The chain carries TRBV3-1 and TRBJ1-5; maybe TRBD1 (6 bases). CDR1 LGHDT and CDR2 YNNKEL come from the germline V gene (reference sequence). Trimming stripped 0 bases from V and 9 bases from J, with 12 bases between. This CDR3 comprises 14 residues. CDR3 residues: CASSQEWGPGPQHF. The CDR3 DNA reads as TGTGCCAGCAGCCAAGAATGGGGGCCTGGGCCCCAGCATTTT.

This clonotype appeared many times. The chain employs TRBV2 and TRBJ2-7, with a possible D match to TRBD1 (6 bases). The CDR3 is 12 amino acids. Trimming removed 6 bases at V and 4 bases at J, with 10 bases between. Germline V gene sequence: CDR1 SNHLY, CDR2 FYNNEI. The CDR3 loop reads CASRDSLYEQYF. DNA of the CDR3: TGTGCCAGCAGGGACAGCTTGTACGAGCAGTACTTC.

This clonotype has more than one count but fewer than ten. The chain carries TRBV20-1 and TRBJ1-1; no clear D. This CDR3 spans 15 amino acids. Trimming took off 2 bases at V and 0 bases at J, with 13 bases between the two ends. Germline V CDR1 and CDR2: DFQATT, SNEGSKA (reference sequence). For the CDR3, the DNA is TGCAGTGCTAGACTCTCGCCAGCCTTGAACACTGAAGCTTTCTTT. This gives the protein CSARLSPALNTEAFF.

The rearrangement joins TRBV7-9 to TRBJ2-5; the D is unclear. Germline V gives CDR1 SEHNR, CDR2 FQNEAQ (reference sequence). The CDR3 runs to 15 residues. Trimming shortened V by 8 bases and J by 1 base, and 17 bases separated the two germline ends. The CDR3 nucleotides are TGTGCCAGCTCCCTCCTTAACCAGGTCCAAGAGACCCAGTACTTC. It translates to CASSLLNQVQETQYF. Drawing the rest from reference TRBV7-9 and TRBJ2-5, the complete variable domain is DTGVSQNPRHKITKRGQNVTFRCDPISEHNRLYWYRQTLGQGPEFLTYFQNEAQLEKSRLLSDRFSAERPKGSFSTLEIQRTEQGDSAMYLCASSLLNQVQETQYFGPGTRLLVL.

This clonotype was recorded many times. This chain connects TRBV15 to TRBJ1-5, with 11 bases identical to TRBD1. Germline V gene sequence: CDR1 LNHNV, CDR2 YYDKDF (reference sequence). Trimming cost V 1 base and J 6 bases; bases outside gene matches: 8. The CDR3 runs to 17 residues. DNA of the CDR3: TGTGCCACCAGCAGAGTTACCGGGACAGGGGGAGGTCAGCCCCAGCATTTT. This codes for CATSRVTGTGGGQPQHF.

This clonotype was seen a handful of times. The CDR3 loop reads CASSQLGWETQYF. The CDR3 nucleotides read TGCGCCAGCAGCCAGCTAGGGTGGGAGACCCAGTACTTC. This chain connects TRBV4-1 to TRBJ2-5; no clear D. Deletions cut 3 bases from V and 5 bases from J, with 10 bases between. Germline V gene data show CDR1 as MGHRA and CDR2 as YSYEKL. The CDR3 is 13 residues long.

The rearrangement joins TRBV6-1 to TRBJ1-4; D is unresolved. The CDR3 is made up of 14 amino acids. V lost 5 bases, J lost 7 bases, and 14 bases lay in between. Germline loops: CDR1 MNHNS, CDR2 SASEGT. The CDR3 nucleotides read TGTGCCAGCAGTCCTACGTGGCTAGGTGAAAAACTGTTTTTT. Its translation is CASSPTWLGEKLFF.

This chain uses TRBV19 with TRBJ1-3; D is unresolved. This CDR3 region has 15 residues. V lost 3 bases to trimming and J lost 3 bases, with 12 bases between them. The germline CDR1 and CDR2 sequences are LNHDA and SQIVND (reference sequence). The CDR3 coding sequence is TGTGCCAGTAGTATCGTCGGGTCCCGTGGAAACACCATATATTTT. Protein product: CASSIVGSRGNTIYF.

The chain recombines TRBV30 with TRBJ1-5, with TRBD1 matching 7 bases. J gave up 6 bases and V 3 bases, and 2 bases lay outside the gene matches. The CDR3 length is 12 residues. Germline V gene lookup returns CDR1 GTSNPN and CDR2 SVGIG (reference sequence). For the CDR3, the DNA is TGTGCCTGGAGCGACAGGGCTCAGCCCCAGCATTTT. It is translated as CAWSDRAQPQHF.

This clonotype was seen more than once but under ten times. The V gene is TRBV28, the J gene TRBJ1-2, with no clear D. Germline V gene lookup returns CDR1 MDHEN and CDR2 SYDVKM. V shed 8 bases and J shed 4 bases, with 14 bases lying between them. The CDR3 runs to 13 residues. CDR3 coding DNA: TGTGCCAGCTTCGATGGGAGTTCCTATGGCTACACCTTC. Residues: CASFDGSSYGYTF.

This clonotype was observed a handful of times. The chain has TRBV29-1 and TRBJ1-4, with D possibly TRBD1 on 5 matching bases. Per germline, CDR1 SQVTM and CDR2 ANQGSEA. This CDR3 contains 13 residues. Trimming shortened V by 7 bases and J by 0 bases, and 9 bases separated the two germline ends. The DNA for the CDR3 is TGCAGCGCCTGGGGGGCAACTAATGAAAAACTGTTTTTT. As protein: CSAWGATNEKLFF.